This T cell receptor (beta chain) was documented in a study of T cell changes during pregnancy in multiple sclerosis. Using immunoSEQ multiplex PCR, the repertoire was profiled, and TCRdb retains in-frame clones only, with some absent. The profile covers about 38,000 clones, with roughly 90% appearing a single time and 5% to 6% taken by the ten largest. The CDR3 is 16 amino acids. With 0 bases clipped from V and 7 bases from J, the junction kept 9 bases outside the gene matches. The germline CDR1 and CDR2 sequences are SQVTM and ANQGSEA. Sequences were derived from CD8+ T cells from peripheral blood mononuclear cells, sampled in the third trimester of pregnancy. V usage is TRBV29-1 and J usage is TRBJ2-1; 10 bases line up with TRBD1. The origin of this receptor is a female donor with multiple sclerosis, enrolled in a pregnancy study. CDR3 DNA: TGCAGCGTTGAAGATCTTGCGGGACAGGGGAGAAATGAGCAGTTCTTC. Its translation is CSVEDLAGQGRNEQFF.